This TCR beta chain was found in a study of beta chain features in type 1 diabetes. This clone came up a few times. Its antigen is unknown. The CDR3 spans 14 residues. The germline V gene has CDR1 SGHRS and CDR2 YFSETQ. V was pared by 4 bases and J by 3 bases, with 8 bases between. Expressed TCRB transcripts were sequenced because the entire RNA isolate underwent reverse transcription. The repertoire was sequenced with immunoSEQ multiplex PCR; TCRdb's copy has only in-frame clones and lacks some. The sample holds more than 140,000 clones; roughly 9.7% are singletons and the top ten take 0.55% to 0.65%. Study-wide points: The VDJ junctions of type 1 diabetes patients carried fewer insertions and more deletions. There was no resolution here of whether HLA type influences TCRB rearrangement.

The authors sorted CD4+ naive, central memory, regulatory and stem cell-like memory cells via CD45RO/CCR7/CD25/CD127/CD95/CD27. Sequenced: central memory CD4+ T cells from blood. The V call is TRBV5-1, the J call TRBJ1-6; D might be TRBD1 (5 bases). This receptor was identified in a woman in her thirties or forties in good health. CDR3 in amino acids: CASSGGVYNSPLHF. The CDR3 region has the DNA TGCGCCAGCAGCGGAGGGGTCTATAATTCACCCCTCCACTTT.